The next 25 T cell receptor beta chains were all read from a single sample in a study of Ad26.COV2.S vaccination and SARS-CoV-2 variants. Sequenced by immunoSEQ multiplex PCR; TCRdb stores in-frame clones only, minus some. The table includes 350,000 to 400,000 clones, 89% detected once. Specified treatment: 19 received Ad26.COV2.S at low or high dose, single or two shots; 5 received placebo; per-sample allocation not given. Samples came from day 63 after the first vaccine or placebo injection. This specimen was peripheral blood, taken in a trial of Ad26.COV2.S vaccine versus placebo. The source is a person aged 18 to 59 who received the Ad26.COV2.S COVID-19 vaccine or a placebo.

A remark on this clone: This sample also contains other DNA sequences that code for the same CDR3. This sequence joins TRBV5-1 and TRBJ2-7, with D tentatively TRBD2 (6 bases). The germline V gene has CDR1 SGHRS and CDR2 YFSETQ. V lost 0 bases and J 3 bases, leaving 7 bases between the germline ends. The CDR3 sequence is 13 residues long. CDR3: CASSLGRDYEQYF. The DNA of the CDR3 is TGCGCCAGCAGCTTGGGGAGGGACTACGAGCAGTACTTC.

The chain recombines TRBV4-2 with TRBJ1-3; no reliable D call. V was clipped by 1 base and J by 0 bases, with 10 bases between them. Germline V lookup: CDR1 LGHNA, CDR2 YNFKEQ. The CDR3 loop spans 16 amino acids. CDR3 in amino acids: CASSQGGKGSGNTIYF. The CDR3, as DNA: TGTGCCAGCAGCCAAGGAGGAAAGGGCTCTGGAAACACCATATATTTT.

V and J are TRBV9 and TRBJ1-4; D is ambiguous. V shed 3 bases and J shed 0 bases, with 9 bases lying between them. The CDR3 is 15 residues long. Germline CDR1 is SGDLS and CDR2 is YYNGEE. The CDR3, as DNA: TGTGCCAGCAGCGCCTCTCCTGCAACTAATGAAAAACTGTTTTTT. It codes for CASSASPATNEKLFF.

The chain recombines TRBV7-3 with TRBJ2-1, with D possibly matching TRBD2 (6 bases). The V end was cut by 0 bases, the J end by 9 bases, with 6 bases between. CDR1 is SGHTA, CDR2 FQGTGA, per germline. The CDR3 has 12 amino acids. CDR3 bases: TGTGCCAGCAGCTTAACGGGGGGTGAGCAGTTCTTC. Amino acid sequence: CASSLTGGEQFF.

This chain uses TRBV7-2 with TRBJ1-2, with D perhaps TRBD1 (6 bases). The CDR3 runs 15 residues. CDR1 is SGHTA and CDR2 is FQGNSA in the germline V gene. V was clipped by 1 base and J by 3 bases, with 12 bases between them. The CDR3 nucleotides are TGTGCCAGCAGCTTAGGGGCAGGGGCGGACTATGGCTACACCTTC. This encodes CASSLGAGADYGYTF.

The V gene is TRBV15, the J gene TRBJ2-7; TRBD1 might be the D (6 bases). The germline V and J ends were trimmed by 2 bases and 2 bases, with 10 bases remaining between them. CDR3 size: 14 residues. Germline-derived CDR1 and CDR2 are LNHNV and YYDKDF (reference sequence). Written as DNA, the CDR3 is TGTGCCACCAGCAGAATGGGGGACACCTACGAGCAGTACTTC. This gives the protein CATSRMGDTYEQYF.

V is TRBV7-9 and J is TRBJ2-7; 8 nucleotides agree with TRBD1. The CDR3 sequence is 15 residues long. The V gene's germline CDR1 is SEHNR and CDR2 FQNEAQ (reference sequence). The V gene end was trimmed by 4 bases and the J gene end by 2 bases; junction bases not matched to a gene: 7. For the CDR3, the DNA is TGTGCCAGCAGCTCTCGGGACAGGCGCCCCTACGAGCAGTACTTC. Translation: CASSSRDRRPYEQYF.

This clone was recorded a few times. The chain employs TRBV3-1 (or the pseudogene TRBV3-2) and TRBJ2-7; 10 bases align to TRBD2. The V segment lost 1 base and the J segment 0 bases; nucleotides outside the gene matches: 0. The CDR3 loop spans 15 amino acids. CDR1 is LGHDT and CDR2 is YNNKEL in the germline V gene (reference sequence). In nucleotides, the CDR3 is TGTGCCAGCAGCCAAGCTAGCGGGAGCTCCTACGAGCAGTACTTC. It codes for CASSQASGSSYEQYF.

V is TRBV28 and J is TRBJ1-5, with a weak D call TRBD1 (5 bases). Germline CDR1 reads MDHEN; CDR2 reads SYDVKM. V shed 6 bases and J shed 1 base, with 10 bases lying between them. This CDR3 is built from 14 residues. CDR3 DNA: TGTGCCAGCAGATCCTACAGGAGCAATCAGCCCCAGCATTTT. This codes for CASRSYRSNQPQHF.

The chain links TRBV12-3 or TRBV12-4 to TRBJ1-1; a weak D match, TRBD1 (5 bases). CDR3 length: 12 residues. Trimming removed 5 bases at V and 8 bases at J, with 12 bases between. This CDR3 reads CASSKYGGEAFF. The CDR3 bases are TGTGCCAGCAGTAAATACGGGGGAGAAGCTTTCTTT.

This chain links TRBV5-1 with TRBJ2-5; possibly TRBD2 for D (6 bases). This CDR3 contains 14 residues. V was pared by 4 bases and J by 5 bases, with 15 bases between. CDR1 SGHRS and CDR2 YFSETQ come from the germline V gene. The CDR3 sequence: CASSPRSGEETQYF. The CDR3 region has the DNA TGCGCCAGCAGCCCTAGGTCGGGGGAGGAGACCCAGTACTTC.

This sequence joins TRBV2 and TRBJ1-5; 8 bases are a match to TRBD1. Per the germline V gene, CDR1 is SNHLY and CDR2 is FYNNEI. The CDR3 length is 14 residues. V lost 3 bases and J lost 5; bases outside the gene matches: 3. The DNA for the CDR3 is TGTGCCAGCAGTGACCGGACAGGGTATCAGCCCCAGCATTTT. It translates to CASSDRTGYQPQHF.

This clone appeared once. The rearrangement joins TRBV5-1 to TRBJ2-3; maybe TRBD2 (5 bases). CDR3 size: 14 residues. V lost 4 bases and J 4 bases, leaving 13 bases between the germline ends. From germline, CDR1 is SGHRS and CDR2 YFSETQ. The CDR3 loop is CASSPTSIPDTQYF. The CDR3 nucleotides read TGCGCCAGCAGCCCCACTAGTATCCCAGATACGCAGTATTTT.

The rearrangement links TRBV5-1 to TRBJ2-7; D gene ambiguous. V was pared by 4 bases and J by 4 bases, with 18 bases between. The CDR3 loop spans 15 amino acids. The germline V gene has CDR1 SGHRS and CDR2 YFSETQ. This CDR3 is CASSQATAAPYEQYF. The DNA of the CDR3 is TGCGCCAGCAGCCAGGCCACGGCGGCGCCGTACGAGCAGTACTTC.

CDR3 sequence: CASGVPEGQLKNTEAFF. In nucleotides, the CDR3 is TGTGCTAGTGGTGTCCCCGAGGGACAGCTAAAGAACACTGAAGCTTTCTTT. The V gene is TRBV12-5, the J gene TRBJ1-1; TRBD1 agrees at 7 bases. The trim removed 5 bases at V and 1 base at J, leaving 13 bases unmatched. Per the germline V gene, CDR1 is LGHNT and CDR2 is FRNRAP. CDR3 length: 17 amino acids. The variable domain in full, with the rest retrieved from reference TRBV12-5 and TRBJ1-1, is DARVTQTPRHKVTEMGQEVTMRCQPILGHNTVFWYRQTMMQGLELLAYFRNRAPLDDSGMPKDRFSAEMPDATLATLKIQPSEPRDSAVYFCASGVPEGQLKNTEAFFGQGTRLTVV.

This chain's CDR3 is CASSQDSTSGYNEQFF. CDR3 sequence (DNA): TGTGCCAGCAGCCAAGATTCGACTAGCGGCTACAATGAGCAGTTCTTC. J is TRBJ2-1 and V is TRBV4-2; 9 nucleotides line up with TRBD2. The germline V gene has CDR1 LGHNA and CDR2 YNFKEQ. The ends lost 0 bases at V and 3 bases at J; junction bases unmatched: 3. The CDR3 extends over 16 amino acids.

V and J are TRBV19 and TRBJ2-1, with a weak D call TRBD2 (6 bases). V was clipped by 7 bases and J by 0 bases, with 10 bases between them. The CDR3 consists of 14 residues. CDR1 LNHDA and CDR2 SQIVND come from the germline V gene (reference sequence). CDR3 sequence: CASNSGSSYNEQFF. The CDR3 coding sequence is TGTGCCAGTAATAGCGGTAGCTCCTACAATGAGCAGTTCTTC.

The chain recombines TRBV11-3 with TRBJ2-2; D is perhaps TRBD2 (5 bases). The CDR3 has 14 residues. Germline loops: CDR1 SGHNT, CDR2 YENEEA. Trimming removed 1 base from V and 5 bases from J, with 8 bases in between. The CDR3, as DNA: TGTGCCAGCAGCTTAGTAGCGTGGACCGGGGAGCTGTTTTTT. Protein product: CASSLVAWTGELFF.

This clone was seen just once. This chain uses TRBV28 with TRBJ1-5, with a weak D call TRBD1 (5 bases). Germline assignment: CDR1 MDHEN and CDR2 SYDVKM. CDR3 length: 13 amino acids. V dropped 6 bases and J dropped 9 bases, with 15 bases sitting between them. CDR3 amino acids: CASRRDGSGPQHF. The DNA of the CDR3 is TGTGCCAGCAGGAGGGACGGCAGTGGGCCCCAGCATTTT.

This clone was seen a handful of times. This sequence joins TRBV5-7 and TRBJ2-7; unclear D gene. TRBV5-7 counts as an open reading frame of uncertain function. Trimming took off 2 bases at V and 3 bases at J, with 18 bases between the two ends. This CDR3 region has 16 residues. CDR3 region: CASSFNPGPQDYEQYF. For the CDR3, the DNA is TGTGCCAGCAGCTTTAATCCGGGCCCTCAGGACTACGAGCAGTACTTC.

This chain connects TRBV11-2 to TRBJ2-1; 15 positions match TRBD2. The ends lost 0 bases at V and 6 bases at J; junction bases unmatched: 9. Per the germline V gene, CDR1 is SGHAT and CDR2 is FQNNGV. The CDR3 has 19 amino acids. CDR3 residues: CASSLDSRTSGRALNEQFF. The CDR3 DNA sequence: TGTGCCAGCAGCTTAGACTCGCGGACTAGCGGGAGGGCCCTCAATGAGCAGTTCTTC.

This chain uses TRBV9 with TRBJ2-1; D tentatively fits TRBD1 or TRBD2 (6 bases each). V gave up 0 bases and J gave up 0 bases, with 10 bases separating them. The germline gives CDR1 SGDLS, CDR2 YYNGEE. This CDR3 region has 16 residues. CDR3 amino acids: CASSVGPGASYNEQFF. The CDR3 coding sequence is TGTGCCAGCAGCGTAGGGCCGGGGGCCTCCTACAATGAGCAGTTCTTC.

The chain has TRBV9 and TRBJ2-5, with 10 positions matching TRBD2. The V segment lost 0 bases and the J segment 3 bases; nucleotides outside the gene matches: 2. Per germline, CDR1 SGDLS and CDR2 YYNGEE. The CDR3 totals 15 residues. CDR3 sequence reads: CASSVGTSGKETQYF. The CDR3 bases are TGTGCCAGCAGCGTAGGGACTAGCGGTAAAGAGACCCAGTACTTC. The full variable domain, its missing parts supplied by reference TRBV9 and TRBJ2-5, is DSGVTQTPKHLITATGQRVTLRCSPRSGDLSVYWYQQSLDQGLQFLIQYYNGEERAKGNILERFSAQQFPDLHSELNLSSLELGDSALYFCASSVGTSGKETQYFGPGTRLLVL.

The sample holds a few counts of this clone. The chain has TRBV2 and TRBJ1-5; no firm D call. Trimming left V 6 bases short and J 2 bases short, with 8 bases between. Germline CDR1 and CDR2: SNHLY and FYNNEI. CDR3 length: 13 amino acids. This chain's CDR3 is CASREIGNQPQHF. For the CDR3, the DNA is TGTGCCAGCAGGGAGATCGGCAATCAGCCCCAGCATTTT.

The rearrangement joins TRBV9 to TRBJ2-7; 8 bases match TRBD2. V gave up 2 bases and J gave up 6 bases; unmatched junction bases: 10. The CDR3 has 15 residues. CDR1 is SGDLS and CDR2 is YYNGEE in the germline V gene. CDR3 DNA: TGTGCCAGCAGCGTGACACAGGGACTAGAACGCGAGCAGTACTTC. Amino acid sequence: CASSVTQGLEREQYF.